Described below is a single T cell receptor (beta chain) sequence and its context. Its specificity is unknown. Tuberculin skin test and IGRA determined adolescents' latent tuberculosis status at entry. This entry belongs to a study of T cells in tuberculosis. Study as a whole: In South Africa, adults with active tuberculosis were compared with IGRA-negative and latently infected IGRA-positive adolescents. The study, taken as a whole, reports: Active tuberculosis patients had shorter CDR3-alpha; the beta difference was nonsignificant. Samples were chosen by availability of cryopreserved specimens.

Some clones are missing from TCRdb's copy, which holds only in-frame ones; the method was immunoSEQ multiplex PCR. Of roughly 30,000 clones in the sample, approximately 91% were seen once. CDR3 length: 14 amino acids. V lost 5 bases and J 8 bases, leaving 16 bases between the germline ends. Germline V gene sequence: CDR1 SGHAT, CDR2 FQNNGV. Sample: PBMCs. This TCR derives from a donor under 30 with latent tuberculosis or without tuberculosis infection. The chain has TRBV11-2 and TRBJ2-4; TRBD1 is a possible D gene (7 bases). The CDR3 DNA reads TGTGCCAGCAGCCGTACCGGAGGGGGCGACATTCAGTACTTC. Amino acid sequence: CASSRTGGGDIQYF.